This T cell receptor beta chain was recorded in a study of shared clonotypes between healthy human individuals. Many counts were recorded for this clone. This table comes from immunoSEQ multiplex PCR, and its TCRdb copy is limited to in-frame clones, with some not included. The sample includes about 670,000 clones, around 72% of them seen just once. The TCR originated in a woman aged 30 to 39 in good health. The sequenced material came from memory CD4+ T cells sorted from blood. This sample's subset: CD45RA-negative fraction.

This chain's CDR3 is CASSVGLAGRDEQYF. In DNA, the CDR3 is TGTGCCAGCAGCGTGGGACTAGCGGGAAGGGACGAGCAGTACTTC. The chain uses TRBV5-4 and TRBJ2-7; 13 bases are shared with TRBD2. CDR3 length equals 15 residues. The J segment lost 5 bases and the V segment lost 4 bases, leaving 6 bases of the junction unmatched. The V gene's germline CDR1 is SGHNT and CDR2 YYREEE (reference sequence).